This T cell receptor (beta chain) was sequenced for a study of siplizumab effects on memory and regulatory T cells. Study-level points and caveats: Alloreactive clones mapping to unstimulated subsets formed only a minor fraction. Siplizumab conditions gave an average of around 70% Treg-derived mappable alloreactive CD4+ clones, versus less than 35% for controls.

V lost 10 bases, J lost 4 bases, and 13 bases lay in between. Germline CDR1 SNHLY, CDR2 FYNNEI. The CDR3 runs 12 residues. Concerning this clone itself: Its antigen is not identified.

Profiling relied on immunoSEQ multiplex PCR, and the TCRdb table lists in-frame clones only, not all of them. The sample has about 120,000 clones, about 94% seen once. The sequencing sample was made of non-Treg CD4+ T cells sorted from blood. This chain links TRBV2 with TRBJ1-1, with D perhaps matching TRBD1 (5 bases). The source is a human donor in good health. The chain's CDR3 is CATQGSGTEAFF. The CDR3 coding sequence is TGTGCCACCCAGGGATCGGGCACTGAAGCTTTCTTT.